This passage covers 20 T cell receptor beta chains from one sample sequenced in a study of T cells in Graves' hyperthyroidism and ophthalmopathy (dated by TCRdb to about 2019). The library was produced with multiplex PCR. Sequenced on an Illumina HiSeq 2000. The TCR beta CDR3 regions were amplified from RNA transcripts. For the first round of RT-PCR on the TCR CDR3, the HTBI primer set was used together with the Qiagen OneStep RT-PCR kit. TCRdb handled the public reads itself, with Q25 trimming in fastp and clone calling in MiXCR, and kept productive beta chains. Under each unique CDR3 protein, matching rows form one entry showing the most common genes and DNA. This sample lists about 690,000 distinct CDR3 sequences; 17% were detected once. The ten largest clones capture 15% of the sample. The sequencing sample was made of blood. The source is a man aged 45-65 years with Graves' hyperthyroidism.

This clonotype was seen at least ten times. The chain links TRBV10-3 to TRBJ2-7, with 9 bases aligning to TRBD1. Germline CDR1 reads ENHRY; CDR2 reads SYGVKD. With 9 bases clipped from V and 5 bases from J, the junction kept 8 bases outside the gene matches. This CDR3 region has 13 residues. In DNA, the CDR3 is TGTGCCATGGGACAGGGATCTCCAGACGAGCAGTACTTC. Its translation is CAMGQGSPDEQYF.

This chain joins TRBV20-1 and TRBJ2-2; TRBD2 agrees at 11 bases. CDR1 is DFQATT, CDR2 SNEGSKA, per germline (reference sequence). After removal of 5 bases from V and 0 bases from J, the junction contained 17 bases not matched to a gene. The CDR3 runs 20 residues. CDR3 bases: TGCAGTGCTCCGAGCTCAGCACACAGGACTAGCGGGCCGAACACCGGGGAGCTGTTTTTT. Protein sequence: CSAPSSAHRTSGPNTGELFF.

In this sample, this clonotype turned up many times. The J gene is TRBJ2-7, the V gene TRBV7-2; D remains ambiguous. This CDR3 is 14 amino acids long. The germline V gene has CDR1 SGHTA and CDR2 FQGNSA. V was pared by 5 bases and J by 0 bases, with 11 bases between. CDR3 protein: CASSPTRNSYEQYF. The CDR3 DNA is TGTGCCAGCAGCCCCACCCGGAACTCCTACGAGCAGTACTTC.

This chain connects TRBV20-1 to TRBJ1-1, with D uncertain. V was trimmed by 0 bases and J by 4 bases, leaving 9 bases between them. CDR1 is DFQATT, CDR2 SNEGSKA, per germline (reference sequence). This CDR3 has 13 residues. The CDR3 sequence: CSARDRGITEAFF. The CDR3 coding sequence is TGCAGTGCTAGAGATCGCGGCATCACTGAAGCTTTCTTT.

The V gene is TRBV15, the J gene TRBJ2-5; the match to TRBD2 covers 10 bases. There are 17 residues in the CDR3. J lost 5 bases, V lost 5 bases, and 14 bases had no gene match. Germline assignment: CDR1 LNHNV and CDR2 YYDKDF (reference sequence). The CDR3, as DNA: TGTGCCACCAGCGCTGGGTGGAAGCGGGAGGGCCCTGAGACCCAGTACTTC. It translates to CATSAGWKREGPETQYF. The variable domain in full, with the rest retrieved from reference TRBV15 and TRBJ2-5, is DAMVIQNPRYQVTQFGKPVTLSCSQTLNHNVMYWYQQKSSQAPKLLFHYYDKDFNNEADTPDNFQSRRPNTSFCFLDIRSPGLGDTAMYLCATSAGWKREGPETQYFGPGTRLLVL.

The V gene is TRBV12-3 or TRBV12-4, the J gene TRBJ1-3, with D tentatively TRBD1 (5 bases). Trimming removed 5 bases from V and 0 bases from J, with 14 bases in between. CDR3 length: 16 amino acids. Written as DNA, the CDR3 is TGTGCCAGCAGTCCCGACAGCTTTCTCTCTGGAAACACCATATATTTT. Translation: CASSPDSFLSGNTIYF.

This clonotype was observed a handful of times. The chain combines TRBV24-1 with TRBJ2-1; possibly TRBD2 for D (5 bases). V lost 3 bases and J lost 0, with 8 bases in between. The germline gives CDR1 KGHDR, CDR2 SFDVKD. There are 15 residues in the CDR3. CDR3 coding DNA: TGTGCCACCAGTGATAGCGGTCCCTCCTACAATGAGCAGTTCTTC. This sequence encodes CATSDSGPSYNEQFF.

The sample holds many counts of this clonotype. The rearrangement links TRBV14 to TRBJ2-1; no clear D. Trimming stripped 2 bases from V and 2 bases from J, with 13 bases between. Looked up from germline, CDR1 is SGHDN and CDR2 is FVKESK. The CDR3 runs to 16 residues. This CDR3 reads CASSQLQSFAYNEQFF. CDR3 nucleotide sequence: TGTGCCAGCAGCCAATTACAGAGCTTCGCCTACAATGAGCAGTTCTTC.

This clonotype has ten or more counts. The chain employs TRBV9 and TRBJ1-6; a possible D gene is TRBD1 (6 bases). The V end was cut by 5 bases, the J end by 8 bases, with 14 bases between. Germline V gene lookup returns CDR1 SGDLS and CDR2 YYNGEE. The CDR3 extends over 14 amino acids. Here the CDR3 DNA reads TGTGCCAGCAGTGGTGGGGGGCCCTATTCACCCCTCCACTTT. It specifies CASSGGGPYSPLHF.

A few counts support this clonotype. This chain connects TRBV6-2 or TRBV6-3 to TRBJ2-7; D may be TRBD2 (6 bases). The CDR3 is 15 residues long. The germline V and J ends were trimmed by 8 bases and 4 bases, with 21 bases remaining between them. CDR1 and CDR2 (germline): MNHEY, SVGEGT. The CDR3 reads CASRPGDLRLYEQYF. CDR3 nucleotides: TGTGCCAGCCGCCCGGGGGACCTAAGATTATACGAGCAGTACTTC.

This clonotype was counted only a few times. The chain links TRBV7-8 to TRBJ2-7; 10 bases line up with TRBD1. The CDR3 has 14 amino acids. Germline CDR1 is SGHVS and CDR2 is FQNEAQ. V lost 5 bases and J lost 5; bases outside the gene matches: 6. The DNA of the CDR3 is TGTGCCAGCAGCACCGGACAGGGGGTGAACGAGCAGTACTTC. Amino acids: CASSTGQGVNEQYF. Looking up the rest from reference TRBV7-8 and TRBJ2-7 gives the full variable domain: GAGVSQSPRYKVAKRGQDVALRCDPISGHVSLFWYQQALGQGPEFLTYFQNEAQLDKSGLPSDRFFAERPEGSVSTLKIQRTQQEDSAVYLCASSTGQGVNEQYFGPGTRLTVT.

This clonotype has just a few counts. The genes are TRBV5-1 and TRBJ2-1; 9 bases fit TRBD2. The CDR3 consists of 17 residues. Germline V gives CDR1 SGHRS, CDR2 YFSETQ. Trimming took 0 bases from V and 10 from J; bases not matched to a gene: 14. The CDR3 region has the DNA TGCGCCAGCAGCTTGGCAAGTGGTCTAGCGGGAAGCTGGGAGCAGTTCTTC. It is translated as CASSLASGLAGSWEQFF.

This clonotype was seen a few times. The gene calls are TRBV28 and TRBJ2-7; possible D gene TRBD1, 6 bases. Germline V gene data show CDR1 as MDHEN and CDR2 as SYDVKM. The CDR3 has 13 amino acids. V lost 4 bases to trimming and J lost 2 bases, with 9 bases between them. The CDR3 region is CASSWDKPYEQYF. CDR3 in DNA: TGTGCCAGCAGTTGGGACAAACCCTACGAGCAGTACTTC.

This clonotype was detected ten times or more. The chain couples TRBV7-2 to TRBJ2-5, with 7 bases matching TRBD1. The V segment lost 1 base and the J segment 5 bases; nucleotides outside the gene matches: 19. There are 19 residues in the CDR3. Germline loops: CDR1 SGHTA, CDR2 FQGNSA. Here the CDR3 reads CASSLGYLWVTGKMETQYF. For the CDR3, the DNA is TGTGCCAGCAGCTTAGGGTATCTTTGGGTGACAGGGAAGATGGAGACCCAGTACTTC.

With respect to this clonotype: This may stem from a read error, because a much larger clone lies one nucleotide away. The chain recombines TRBV28 with TRBJ2-3; TRBD2 agrees at 8 bases. The CDR3 has 15 residues. The germline V gene has CDR1 MDHEN and CDR2 SYDVKM. CDR3 protein: CASSLREGITDRQYF. As DNA, the CDR3 is TGTGCCAGCAGTTTACGGGAGGGAATTACAGATAGGCAGTATTTT.

The chain has TRBV27 and TRBJ1-5; D unresolved. Trimming removed 2 bases at V and 6 bases at J, with 8 bases between. Germline CDR1 MNHEY, CDR2 SMNVEV (reference sequence). The CDR3 is 13 residues long. The CDR3 sequence: CASSLSRSQPQHF. CDR3 bases: TGTGCCAGCAGTTTAAGTCGTAGTCAGCCCCAGCATTTT.

This clonotype has just a few counts. A much larger clone differs from this one at a single base, so this may be a read error. The chain recombines TRBV2 with TRBJ2-7; no clear D gene. CDR1 SNHLY and CDR2 FYNNEI come from the germline V gene. The CDR3 contains 14 residues. V lost 7 bases and J 3 bases, leaving 16 bases between the germline ends. The CDR3 protein is CASIDEQISYEQYF. CDR3 in DNA: TGTGCCAGCATTGACGAACAAATCAGCTACGAGCAGTACTTC. The full variable domain, its missing parts supplied by reference TRBV2 and TRBJ2-7, is EPEVTQTPSHQVTQMGQEVILRCVPISNHLYFYWYRQILGQKVEFLVSFYNNEISEKSEIFDDQFSVERPDGSNFTLKIRSTKLEDSAMYFCASIDEQISYEQYFGPGTRLTVT.

This sequence joins TRBV27 and TRBJ2-7; D possibly corresponds to TRBD2 (7 bases). Deletions cut 2 bases from V and 2 bases from J, with 13 bases between. The CDR3 loop spans 15 amino acids. Germline V CDR1 and CDR2: MNHEY, SMNVEV (reference sequence). CDR3 loop: CASSLTGGLTYEQYF. CDR3 DNA: TGTGCCAGCAGTTTAACCGGGGGGCTCACCTACGAGCAGTACTTC.

At least ten counts were recorded for this clonotype. In nucleotides, the CDR3 is TGTGCCAGCAGTTCTCATTCTAGCGGCGAAACCTACGAGCAGTACTTC. It translates to CASSSHSSGETYEQYF. The V and J genes are TRBV28 and TRBJ2-7, with 7 nucleotides matching TRBD2. The germline CDR1 and CDR2 sequences are MDHEN and SYDVKM. The CDR3 extends over 16 amino acids. Trimming took 4 bases from V and 2 from J; bases not matched to a gene: 11.

This clonotype showed up many times. The rearrangement uses TRBV28 and TRBJ1-4; tentative D call: TRBD1 (6 bases). V lost 5 bases and J 5 bases, leaving 15 bases between the germline ends. The germline V gene has CDR1 MDHEN and CDR2 SYDVKM. The length of the CDR3 is 15 residues. The CDR3 bases are TGTGCCAGCAGTGCCACACAGGGTACGAATGAAAAACTGTTTTTT. This gives the protein CASSATQGTNEKLFF.